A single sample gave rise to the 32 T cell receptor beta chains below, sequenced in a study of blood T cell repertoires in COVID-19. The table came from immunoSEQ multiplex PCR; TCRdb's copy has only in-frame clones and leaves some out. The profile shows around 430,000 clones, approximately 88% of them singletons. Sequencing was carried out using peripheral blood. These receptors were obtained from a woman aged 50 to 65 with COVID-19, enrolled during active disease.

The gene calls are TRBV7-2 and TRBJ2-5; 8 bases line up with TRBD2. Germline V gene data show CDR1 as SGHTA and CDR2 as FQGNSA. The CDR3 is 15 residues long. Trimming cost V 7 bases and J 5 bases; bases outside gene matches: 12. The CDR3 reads CASTQRGTRGETQYF. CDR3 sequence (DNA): TGTGCCAGCACCCAAAGAGGGACTAGGGGGGAGACCCAGTACTTC.

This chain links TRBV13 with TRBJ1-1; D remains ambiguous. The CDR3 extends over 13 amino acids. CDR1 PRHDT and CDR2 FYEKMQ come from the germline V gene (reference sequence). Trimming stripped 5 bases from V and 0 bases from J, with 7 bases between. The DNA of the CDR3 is TGTGCCAGCAGCGCCTATATGAACACTGAAGCTTTCTTT. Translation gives CASSAYMNTEAFF.

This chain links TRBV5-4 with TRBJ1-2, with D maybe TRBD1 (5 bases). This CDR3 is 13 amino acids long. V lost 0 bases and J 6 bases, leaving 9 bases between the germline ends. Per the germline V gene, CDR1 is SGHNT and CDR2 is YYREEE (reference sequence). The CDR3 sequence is CASSLGREDGYTF. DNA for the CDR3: TGTGCCAGCAGCTTGGGCAGGGAGGATGGCTACACCTTC.

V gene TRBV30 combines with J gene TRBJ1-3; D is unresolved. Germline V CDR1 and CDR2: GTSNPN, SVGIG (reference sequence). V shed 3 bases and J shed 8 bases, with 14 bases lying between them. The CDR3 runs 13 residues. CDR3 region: CAWSPSPVDTIYF. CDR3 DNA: TGTGCCTGGAGCCCTAGTCCGGTAGACACCATATATTTT.

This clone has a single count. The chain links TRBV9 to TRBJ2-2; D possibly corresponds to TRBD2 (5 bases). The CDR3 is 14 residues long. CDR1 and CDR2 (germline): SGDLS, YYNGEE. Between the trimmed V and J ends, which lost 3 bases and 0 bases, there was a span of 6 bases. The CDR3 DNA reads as TGTGCCAGCAGCGGGACTCCGAACACCGGGGAGCTGTTTTTT. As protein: CASSGTPNTGELFF.

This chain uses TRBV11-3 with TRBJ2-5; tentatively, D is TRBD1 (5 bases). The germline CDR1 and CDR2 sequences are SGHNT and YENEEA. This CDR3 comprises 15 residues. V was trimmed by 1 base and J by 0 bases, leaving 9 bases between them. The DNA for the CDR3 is TGTGCCAGCAGCTTAGGAGGACAAGACCAAGAGACCCAGTACTTC. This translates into CASSLGGQDQETQYF.

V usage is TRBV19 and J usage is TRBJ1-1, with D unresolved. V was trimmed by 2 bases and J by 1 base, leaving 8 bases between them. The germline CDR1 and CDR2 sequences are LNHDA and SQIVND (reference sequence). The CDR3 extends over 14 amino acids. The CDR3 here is CASSITGRNTEAFF. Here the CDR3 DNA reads TGTGCCAGTAGTATAACGGGGAGGAACACTGAAGCTTTCTTT. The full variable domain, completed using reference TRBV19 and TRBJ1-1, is DGGITQSPKYLFRKEGQNVTLSCEQNLNHDAMYWYRQDPGQGLRLIYYSQIVNDFQKGDIAEGYSVSREKKESFPLTVTSAQKNPTAFYLCASSITGRNTEAFFGQGTRLTVV.

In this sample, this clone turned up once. CDR3: CASRGQFNQPQHF. The CDR3 region has the DNA TGTGCCAGCAGGGGACAGTTCAATCAGCCCCAGCATTTT. The J gene is TRBJ1-5, the V gene TRBV6-5; 7 nucleotides agree with TRBD1. Germline loops: CDR1 MNHEY, CDR2 SVGAGI. This CDR3 is built from 13 residues. V gave up 6 bases and J gave up 3 bases; unmatched junction bases: 2.

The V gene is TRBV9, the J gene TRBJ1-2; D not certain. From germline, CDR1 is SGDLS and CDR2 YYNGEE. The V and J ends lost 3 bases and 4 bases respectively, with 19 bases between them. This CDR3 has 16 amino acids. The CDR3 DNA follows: TGTGCCAGCAGCGCGAGAAGTCAGCAGGCTTTCTATGGCTACACCTTC. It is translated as CASSARSQQAFYGYTF.

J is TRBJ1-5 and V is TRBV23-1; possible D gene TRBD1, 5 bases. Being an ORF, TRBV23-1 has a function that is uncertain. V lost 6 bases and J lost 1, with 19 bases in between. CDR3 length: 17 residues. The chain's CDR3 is CASSRPGGQFSNQPQHF. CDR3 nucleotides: TGCGCCAGCAGCCGACCCGGGGGTCAGTTCAGCAATCAGCCCCAGCATTTT.

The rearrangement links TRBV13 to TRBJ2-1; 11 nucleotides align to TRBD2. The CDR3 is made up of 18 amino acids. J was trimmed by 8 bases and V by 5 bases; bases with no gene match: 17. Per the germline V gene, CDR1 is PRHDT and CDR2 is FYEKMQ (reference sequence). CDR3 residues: CASSPTRPRTSGWYEQFF. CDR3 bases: TGTGCCAGCAGCCCCACCCGGCCCCGGACTAGCGGGTGGTATGAGCAGTTCTTC. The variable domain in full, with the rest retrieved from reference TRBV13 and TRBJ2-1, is AAGVIQSPRHLIKEKRETATLKCYPIPRHDTVYWYQQGPGQDPQFLISFYEKMQSDKGSIPDRFSAQQFSDYHSELNMSSLELGDSALYFCASSPTRPRTSGWYEQFFGPGTRLTVL.

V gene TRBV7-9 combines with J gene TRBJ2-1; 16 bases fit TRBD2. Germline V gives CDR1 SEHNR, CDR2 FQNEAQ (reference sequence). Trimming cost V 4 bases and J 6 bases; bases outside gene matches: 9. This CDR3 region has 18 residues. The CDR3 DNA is TGTGCCAGCAGCTCCCGCGGGACTAGCGGGGGGGCCGCCAATGAGCAGTTCTTC. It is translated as CASSSRGTSGGAANEQFF.

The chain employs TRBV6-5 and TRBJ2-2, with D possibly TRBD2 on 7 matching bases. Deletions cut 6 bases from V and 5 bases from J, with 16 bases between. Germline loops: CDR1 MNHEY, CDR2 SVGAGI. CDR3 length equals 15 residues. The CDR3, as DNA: TGTGCCAGCAGCTCATGGAGGGGGGGTACCGGGGAGCTGTTTTTT. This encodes CASSSWRGGTGELFF.

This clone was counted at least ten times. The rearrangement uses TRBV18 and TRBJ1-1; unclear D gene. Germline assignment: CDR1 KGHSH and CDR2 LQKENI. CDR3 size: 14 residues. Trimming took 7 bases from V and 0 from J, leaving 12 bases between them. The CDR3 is CASFSTGVNTEAFF. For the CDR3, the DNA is TGTGCCAGCTTTTCCACCGGGGTGAACACTGAAGCTTTCTTT.

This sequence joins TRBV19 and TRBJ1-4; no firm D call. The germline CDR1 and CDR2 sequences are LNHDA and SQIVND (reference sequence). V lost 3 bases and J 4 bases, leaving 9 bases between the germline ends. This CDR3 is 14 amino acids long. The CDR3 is CASSMSGSNEKLFF. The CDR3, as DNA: TGTGCCAGTAGTATGAGCGGAAGTAATGAAAAACTGTTTTTT.

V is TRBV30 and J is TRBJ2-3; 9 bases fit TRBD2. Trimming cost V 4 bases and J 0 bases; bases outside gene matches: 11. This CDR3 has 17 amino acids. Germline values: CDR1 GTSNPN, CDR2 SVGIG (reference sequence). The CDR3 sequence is CAWKASGAFDSTDTQYF. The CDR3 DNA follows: TGTGCCTGGAAGGCTAGCGGGGCGTTCGATAGCACAGATACGCAGTATTTT.

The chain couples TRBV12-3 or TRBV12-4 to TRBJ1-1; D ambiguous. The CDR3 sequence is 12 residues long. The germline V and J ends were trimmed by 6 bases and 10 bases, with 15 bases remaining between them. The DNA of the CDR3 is TGTGCCAGCAGCTGGGTACGCGGTCCAGCTTTCTTT. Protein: CASSWVRGPAFF.

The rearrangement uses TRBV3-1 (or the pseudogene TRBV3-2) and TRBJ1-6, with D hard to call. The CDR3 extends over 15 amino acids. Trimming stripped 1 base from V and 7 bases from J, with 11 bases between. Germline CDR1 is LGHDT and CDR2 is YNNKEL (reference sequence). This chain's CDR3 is CASSQAPGWNSPLHF. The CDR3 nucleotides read TGTGCCAGCAGCCAAGCTCCGGGTTGGAATTCACCCCTCCACTTT.

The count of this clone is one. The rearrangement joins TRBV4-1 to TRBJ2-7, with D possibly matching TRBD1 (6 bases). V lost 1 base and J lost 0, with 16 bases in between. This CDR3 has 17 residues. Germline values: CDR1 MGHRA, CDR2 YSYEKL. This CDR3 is CASSQGQGLGSSYEQYF. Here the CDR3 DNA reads TGCGCCAGCAGCCAAGGGCAGGGGTTGGGAAGCTCCTACGAGCAGTACTTC.

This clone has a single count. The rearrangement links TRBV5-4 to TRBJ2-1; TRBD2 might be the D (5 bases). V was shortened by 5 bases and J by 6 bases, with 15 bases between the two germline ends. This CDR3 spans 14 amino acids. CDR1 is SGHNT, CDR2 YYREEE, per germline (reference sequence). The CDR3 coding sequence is TGTGCCAGCAGAGGACGGACTTCGGGCAATGAGCAGTTCTTC. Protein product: CASRGRTSGNEQFF.

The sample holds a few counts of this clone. This CDR3 reads CASSPPGDGYTF. The CDR3 nucleotides are TGCGCCAGCAGCCCTCCCGGGGATGGCTACACCTTC. The chain recombines TRBV5-1 with TRBJ1-2; D gene uncertain. V was pared by 4 bases and J by 6 bases, with 10 bases between. The germline V gene encodes CDR1 SGHRS and CDR2 YFSETQ. This CDR3 contains 12 residues.

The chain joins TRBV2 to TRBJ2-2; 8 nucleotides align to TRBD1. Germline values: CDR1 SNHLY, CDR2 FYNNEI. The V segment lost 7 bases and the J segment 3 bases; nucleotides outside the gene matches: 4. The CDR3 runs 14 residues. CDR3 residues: CASKDREDTGELFF. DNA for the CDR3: TGTGCCAGCAAGGACAGGGAGGACACCGGGGAGCTGTTTTTT.

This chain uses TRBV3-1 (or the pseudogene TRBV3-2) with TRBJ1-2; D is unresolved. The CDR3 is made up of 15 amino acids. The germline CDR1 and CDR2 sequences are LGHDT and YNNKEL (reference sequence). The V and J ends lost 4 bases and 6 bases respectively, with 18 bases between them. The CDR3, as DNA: TGTGCCAGCAGCCTCCAGACCGGGGTTCAAAATGGCTACACCTTC. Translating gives CASSLQTGVQNGYTF.

CDR3 protein: CASTDRATNQPQHF. DNA for the CDR3: TGTGCCAGCACCGACAGGGCCACCAATCAGCCCCAGCATTTT. The J gene is TRBJ1-5, the V gene TRBV6-6, with TRBD1 matching 7 bases. Germline V gene data show CDR1 as MNHNY and CDR2 as SVGAGI (reference sequence). V trimming: 7 bases; J trimming: 3 bases; junction bases outside the gene matches: 6. The CDR3 runs 14 residues.

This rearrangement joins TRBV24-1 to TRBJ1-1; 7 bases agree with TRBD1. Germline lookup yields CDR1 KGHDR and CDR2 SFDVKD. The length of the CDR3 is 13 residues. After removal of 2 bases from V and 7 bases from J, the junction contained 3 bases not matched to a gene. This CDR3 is CATSDYRTGEAFF. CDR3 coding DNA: TGTGCCACCAGTGATTACCGGACAGGTGAAGCTTTCTTT.

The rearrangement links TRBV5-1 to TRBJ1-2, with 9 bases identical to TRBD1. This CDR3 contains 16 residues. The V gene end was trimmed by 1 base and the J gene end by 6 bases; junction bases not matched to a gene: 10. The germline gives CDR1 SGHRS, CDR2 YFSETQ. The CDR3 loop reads CASSLSPGTGFDGYTF. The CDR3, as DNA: TGCGCCAGCAGCTTGTCTCCCGGGACAGGGTTTGATGGCTACACCTTC. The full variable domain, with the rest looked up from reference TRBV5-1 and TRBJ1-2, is KAGVTQTPRYLIKTRGQQVTLSCSPISGHRSVSWYQQTPGQGLQFLFEYFSETQRNKGNFPGRFSGRQFSNSRSEMNVSTLELGDSALYLCASSLSPGTGFDGYTFGSGTRLTVV.

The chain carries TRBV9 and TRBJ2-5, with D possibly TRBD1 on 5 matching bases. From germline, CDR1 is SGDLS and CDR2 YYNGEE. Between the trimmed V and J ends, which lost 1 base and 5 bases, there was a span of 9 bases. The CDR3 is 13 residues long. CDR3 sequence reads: CASSVSGLETQYF. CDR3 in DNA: TGTGCCAGCAGCGTATCAGGGTTGGAGACCCAGTACTTC.

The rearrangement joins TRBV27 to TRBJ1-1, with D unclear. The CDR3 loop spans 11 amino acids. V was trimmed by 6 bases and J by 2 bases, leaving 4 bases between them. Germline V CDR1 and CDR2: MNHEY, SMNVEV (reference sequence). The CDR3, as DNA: TGTGCCAGCAGGGGCAACACTGAAGCTTTCTTT. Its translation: CASRGNTEAFF.

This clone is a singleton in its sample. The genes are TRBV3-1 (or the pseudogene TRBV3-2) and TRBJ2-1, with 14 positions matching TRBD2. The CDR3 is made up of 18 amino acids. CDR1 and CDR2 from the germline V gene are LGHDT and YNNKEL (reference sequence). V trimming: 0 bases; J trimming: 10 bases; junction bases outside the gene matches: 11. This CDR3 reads CASSQEGLRTSGGMEQFF. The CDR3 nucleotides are TGTGCCAGCAGCCAAGAGGGGCTCCGGACTAGCGGGGGGATGGAGCAGTTCTTC.

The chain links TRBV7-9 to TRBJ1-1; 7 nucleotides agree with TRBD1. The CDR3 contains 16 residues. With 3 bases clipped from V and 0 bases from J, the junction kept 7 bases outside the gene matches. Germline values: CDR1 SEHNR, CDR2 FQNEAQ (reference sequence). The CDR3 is CASSFGTAAMNTEAFF. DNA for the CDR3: TGTGCCAGCAGCTTTGGGACAGCTGCTATGAACACTGAAGCTTTCTTT.

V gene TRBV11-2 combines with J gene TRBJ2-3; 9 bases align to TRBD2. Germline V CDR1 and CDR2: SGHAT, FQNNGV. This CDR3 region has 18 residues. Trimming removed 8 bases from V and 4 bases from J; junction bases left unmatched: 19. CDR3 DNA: TGTGCCAGCGCCCATTTCGTGAATGCGGGACTAGCCTCAGATACGCAGTATTTT. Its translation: CASAHFVNAGLASDTQYF.

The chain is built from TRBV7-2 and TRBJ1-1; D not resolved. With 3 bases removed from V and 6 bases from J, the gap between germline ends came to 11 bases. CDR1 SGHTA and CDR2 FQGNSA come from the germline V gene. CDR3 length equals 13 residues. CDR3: CASSFGGSAEAFF. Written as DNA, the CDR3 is TGTGCCAGCAGCTTCGGCGGGAGTGCTGAAGCTTTCTTT.